Each of the 27 T cell receptor beta chains below was sequenced from the same sample in a study of cytomegalovirus exposure and HLA in healthy donors. The PCR made use of 60 Vbeta and 13 Jbeta primers. Data came from immunoSEQ multiplex PCR; TCRdb stores just in-frame clones and leaves some out. The table has approximately 130,000 clones, roughly 60% seen once. Sequences were obtained from PBMCs. All receptors come from a woman between 35 and 50 years old in good health and CMV-seronegative.

The chain recombines TRBV7-8 with TRBJ2-3; 9 nucleotides line up with TRBD2. The CDR3 covers 19 residues. V shed 3 bases, J shed 0 bases, and the junction held 13 bases outside the gene matches. Germline V gene data show CDR1 as SGHVS and CDR2 as FQNEAQ. CDR3 nucleotides: TGTGCCAGCAGCTTTAGTTCTTTGACTAGCGGAGGGAGCACAGATACGCAGTATTTT. Translated, it gives CASSFSSLTSGGSTDTQYF. Drawing the rest from reference TRBV7-8 and TRBJ2-3, the complete variable domain is GAGVSQSPRYKVAKRGQDVALRCDPISGHVSLFWYQQALGQGPEFLTYFQNEAQLDKSGLPSDRFFAERPEGSVSTLKIQRTQQEDSAVYLCASSFSSLTSGGSTDTQYFGPGTRLTVL.

There are a few counts of this clone. This rearrangement joins TRBV10-3 to TRBJ1-5; TRBD1 matches at 7 bases. Germline V lookup: CDR1 ENHRY, CDR2 SYGVKD. The V gene end was trimmed by 7 bases and the J gene end by 3 bases; junction bases not matched to a gene: 3. The CDR3 runs to 13 residues. The chain's CDR3 is CAIMGQPNQPQHF. The CDR3 bases are TGTGCCATCATGGGACAGCCCAATCAGCCCCAGCATTTT.

V is TRBV6-5 and J is TRBJ2-7, with 7 bases that match TRBD1. The CDR3 totals 13 residues. V lost 5 bases to trimming and J lost 2 bases; unmatched junction nucleotides: 3. Germline assignment: CDR1 MNHEY and CDR2 SVGAGI. As DNA, the CDR3 is TGTGCCAGCAGTCAGGGGGTTCCCTACGAGCAGTACTTC. Its protein is CASSQGVPYEQYF.

This chain joins TRBV11-2 and TRBJ2-3; TRBD1 matches at 7 bases. This CDR3 is built from 17 residues. Trimming at V came to 4 bases and at J to 5 bases, leaving 15 bases not matched to a gene. CDR1 is SGHAT, CDR2 FQNNGV, per germline. CDR3 in amino acids: CASSSPTGMLRGDTQYF. In DNA form, the CDR3 reads TGTGCCAGCAGCTCTCCGACAGGGATGCTTCGGGGAGATACGCAGTATTTT.

The gene calls are TRBV6-5 and TRBJ2-7; 8 bases fit TRBD2. This CDR3 is built from 16 residues. Germline V gene sequence: CDR1 MNHEY, CDR2 SVGAGI. The ends lost 2 bases at V and 4 bases at J; junction bases unmatched: 10. CDR3 DNA: TGTGCCAGCAGTTACCTCCCGGGTAGCGGGGTATACGAGCAGTACTTC. Protein sequence: CASSYLPGSGVYEQYF.

The V and J genes are TRBV7-3 and TRBJ2-5; the match to TRBD2 covers 9 bases. With V trimmed by 7 bases and J by 2 bases, 17 bases remained unmatched. Per the germline V gene, CDR1 is SGHTA and CDR2 is FQGTGA. This CDR3 is built from 18 residues. The CDR3 here is CASTPRGASGEPQETQYF. The DNA for the CDR3 is TGTGCCAGCACCCCACGAGGGGCTAGCGGGGAACCTCAAGAGACCCAGTACTTC.

This clone showed up just once. The junction shows a germline mismatch at one end, possibly a read error. This chain joins TRBV7-2 and TRBJ2-6; TRBD1 matches 9 bases. Germline lookup yields CDR1 SGHTA and CDR2 FQGNSA. The CDR3 sequence is 16 residues long. The CDR3 nucleotides read TGTGCCAGCAGCTCCGACAGGGGGTACGGGGCCAACGTCCTGATTTTC. Translating gives CASSSDRGYGANVLIF.

This clone appeared a few times. The chain couples TRBV19 to TRBJ1-2; 9 nucleotides line up with TRBD1. Per germline, CDR1 LNHDA and CDR2 SQIVND (reference sequence). The CDR3 contains 13 residues. J was trimmed by 7 bases and V by 7 bases; bases with no gene match: 7. CDR3 DNA: TGTGCCAGTAACGGGGACAGGGACTCTGGCTACACCTTC. Translating it yields CASNGDRDSGYTF.

The chain employs TRBV18 and TRBJ2-7; D is possibly TRBD2 (6 bases). Trimming took 1 base from V and 3 from J, leaving 10 bases between them. CDR3 length: 14 amino acids. Germline CDR1 KGHSH, CDR2 LQKENI. The CDR3 sequence is CASSPLGGDYEQYF. CDR3 nucleotide sequence: TGTGCCAGCTCACCACTGGGAGGCGACTACGAGCAGTACTTC.

The chain couples TRBV2 to TRBJ2-6; maybe TRBD2 (5 bases). In germline, CDR1 is SNHLY, CDR2 FYNNEI. Trimming took 8 bases from V and 3 from J, leaving 11 bases between them. The CDR3 is 14 residues long. CDR3 in DNA: TGTGCCAGCCCTCGGGGAAATGGGGCCAACGTCCTGACTTTC. It is translated as CASPRGNGANVLTF. The whole variable domain, filled in from reference TRBV2 and TRBJ2-6, reads EPEVTQTPSHQVTQMGQEVILRCVPISNHLYFYWYRQILGQKVEFLVSFYNNEISEKSEIFDDQFSVERPDGSNFTLKIRSTKLEDSAMYFCASPRGNGANVLTFGAGSRLTVL.

This clone was picked up a small number of times. The rearrangement links TRBV10-3 to TRBJ1-6; 8 positions match TRBD1. The CDR3 extends over 21 amino acids. Germline CDR1 is ENHRY and CDR2 is SYGVKD. J was trimmed by 0 bases and V by 5 bases; bases with no gene match: 18. CDR3 residues: CAISPAYGQGQRRSYNSPLHF. The CDR3 DNA is TGTGCCATCAGTCCAGCTTATGGACAGGGTCAAAGACGCTCCTATAATTCACCCCTCCACTTT.

This clone was seen just once. The chain combines TRBV19 with TRBJ1-5, with D possibly TRBD1 on 6 matching bases. Germline lookup yields CDR1 LNHDA and CDR2 SQIVND (reference sequence). The CDR3 spans 15 residues. V lost 6 bases, J lost 0 bases, and 12 bases lay in between. CDR3 nucleotides: TGTGCCAGTAGCCGGACAGTAGTTAGCAATCAGCCCCAGCATTTT. Translation gives CASSRTVVSNQPQHF.

This chain links TRBV5-6 with TRBJ2-7, with TRBD1 matching over 11 bases. CDR3 size: 15 residues. V gave up 5 bases and J gave up 4 bases; unmatched junction bases: 8. Germline V gene data show CDR1 as SGHDT and CDR2 as YYEEEE. Written as DNA, the CDR3 is TGTGCCAGCAGAGCCGGGACAGGGGGGACATACGAGCAGTACTTC. Protein sequence: CASRAGTGGTYEQYF.

The chain uses TRBV7-9 and TRBJ1-1, with TRBD1 as a possible D gene (6 bases). From germline, CDR1 is SEHNR and CDR2 FQNEAQ (reference sequence). The CDR3 covers 14 residues. V dropped 5 bases and J dropped 8 bases, with 18 bases sitting between them. In DNA, the CDR3 is TGTGCCAGCAGCGACGTGACAGGTTGGGGGGAAGCTTTCTTT. Its protein product is CASSDVTGWGEAFF.

The chain recombines TRBV25-1 with TRBJ1-2; TRBD1 aligns across 8 bases. J was trimmed by 0 bases and V by 2 bases; bases with no gene match: 11. Per the germline V gene, CDR1 is MGHDK and CDR2 is SYGVNS. The CDR3 is 18 residues long. The CDR3 nucleotides are TGTGCCAGCAGTGAAGTTCAGGGGGCTTACGCCTCTAACTATGGCTACACCTTC. Translating it yields CASSEVQGAYASNYGYTF.

The J gene is TRBJ1-4, the V gene TRBV2; perhaps TRBD1 as D (6 bases). Germline lookup yields CDR1 SNHLY and CDR2 FYNNEI. V was cut by 6 bases and J by 4 bases, with 15 bases left in between. The CDR3 spans 15 residues. The CDR3 nucleotides are TGTGCCAGCAGCGCTCAGGACAGCCTTAATGAAAAACTGTTTTTT. Translated, it gives CASSAQDSLNEKLFF.

This clone was counted once. The chain joins TRBV6-6 to TRBJ2-7, with D perhaps matching TRBD1 (5 bases). Germline V gene data show CDR1 as MNHNY and CDR2 as SVGAGI (reference sequence). There are 14 residues in the CDR3. V lost 6 bases and J 5 bases, leaving 17 bases between the germline ends. CDR3 loop: CASRGRTTNDEQYF. The CDR3 coding sequence is TGTGCCAGCAGGGGCCGGACAACCAACGACGAGCAGTACTTC.

This chain joins TRBV5-1 and TRBJ2-7; 9 bases align to TRBD2. CDR1 and CDR2 (germline): SGHRS, YFSETQ. The CDR3 is 14 residues long. J was trimmed by 6 bases and V by 2 bases; bases with no gene match: 6. Written as DNA, the CDR3 is TGCGCCAGCAGCTTTAGCGGGGGCAGAGGCGAGCAGTACTTC. As protein: CASSFSGGRGEQYF.

This chain connects TRBV15 to TRBJ1-3; D uncertain. CDR3 size: 17 residues. V was cut by 0 bases and J by 1 base, with 13 bases left in between. The germline gives CDR1 LNHNV, CDR2 YYDKDF (reference sequence). CDR3 loop: CATSRDGVRRSGNTIYF. DNA for the CDR3: TGTGCCACCAGCAGAGATGGAGTACGGAGGTCTGGAAACACCATATATTTT.

In the case of this clone: At the DNA level, this CDR3 is encoded by other sequences in the same sample as well. The J gene is TRBJ1-1, the V gene TRBV28, with no clear D. The CDR3 runs 12 residues. The germline CDR1 and CDR2 sequences are MDHEN and SYDVKM. The ends were cut back, 1 base at V and 4 bases at J, with 4 bases in the middle. CDR3 sequence reads: CASSLSRTEAFF. The DNA of the CDR3 is TGTGCCAGCAGTTTATCCCGCACTGAAGCTTTCTTT.

The rearrangement links TRBV4-1 to TRBJ1-5; 7 bases agree with TRBD1. Germline V gene sequence: CDR1 MGHRA, CDR2 YSYEKL. The length of the CDR3 is 15 residues. V gave up 1 base and J gave up 2 bases; unmatched junction bases: 2. The CDR3 sequence is CASSQGTGGNQPQHF. In DNA form, the CDR3 reads TGCGCCAGCAGCCAAGGTACAGGGGGCAATCAGCCCCAGCATTTT.

This clone was detected a few times. This chain joins TRBV7-2 and TRBJ2-1; 8 bases map to TRBD2. The junction had 6 bases not matched to a gene; V was cut back by 3 bases and J by 2 bases. The CDR3 runs to 16 residues. Germline V lookup: CDR1 SGHTA, CDR2 FQGNSA. The CDR3 protein is CASSFRPGLAYNEQFF. Here the CDR3 DNA reads TGTGCCAGCAGCTTTCGACCGGGACTAGCCTACAATGAGCAGTTCTTC. Based on the CDR3 plus reference TRBV7-2 and TRBJ2-1, the full variable domain is GAGVSQSPSNKVTEKGKDVELRCDPISGHTALYWYRQSLGQGLEFLIYFQGNSAPDKSGLPSDRFSAERTGGSVSTLTIQRTQQEDSAVYLCASSFRPGLAYNEQFFGPGTRLTVL.

V and J are TRBV7-9 and TRBJ1-6; no firm D call. This CDR3 has 13 residues. V lost 5 bases and J 7 bases, leaving 9 bases between the germline ends. Germline V lookup: CDR1 SEHNR, CDR2 FQNEAQ (reference sequence). The CDR3 is CASSPEGNSPLHF. The CDR3 nucleotides read TGTGCCAGCAGCCCCGAGGGAAATTCACCCCTCCACTTT.

The V and J genes are TRBV11-1 and TRBJ2-2; TRBD2 matches at 11 bases. V lost 5 bases and J lost 4; bases outside the gene matches: 9. There are 17 residues in the CDR3. CDR1 and CDR2 (germline): SGHAT, FQDESV (reference sequence). CDR3 DNA: TGTGCCAGCAGCCGCCTTAGCGGGGGGGCTCGCACCGGGGAGCTGTTTTTT. This gives the protein CASSRLSGGARTGELFF.

For the CDR3, the DNA is TGTGCCAGCAGCCCCCGACAGGGGGGAAACACTGAAGCTTTCTTT. Translated, it gives CASSPRQGGNTEAFF. The chain links TRBV7-9 to TRBJ1-1; TRBD1 matches 9 bases. CDR3 length equals 15 residues. Germline trimming cut 5 bases from V and 2 bases from J; bases unmatched to any gene: 6. Germline CDR1 reads SEHNR; CDR2 reads FQNEAQ (reference sequence).

CDR3 DNA sequence: TGTGCCAGCAGCCCCCGGGACAGACTCGCCCCCTCCTACGAGCAGTACTTC. Translating it yields CASSPRDRLAPSYEQYF. The rearrangement uses TRBV9 and TRBJ2-7, with 7 bases aligning to TRBD1. Germline V gives CDR1 SGDLS, CDR2 YYNGEE. J was trimmed by 0 bases and V by 4 bases; bases with no gene match: 13. This CDR3 contains 17 residues.

This rearrangement joins TRBV7-9 to TRBJ2-3, with D possibly matching TRBD2 (6 bases). Germline V lookup: CDR1 SEHNR, CDR2 FQNEAQ (reference sequence). The V gene lost 1 base and the J gene lost 2 bases, with 13 bases spanning the gap. The CDR3 is 16 amino acids. The DNA for the CDR3 is TGTGCCAGCAGCTTAGGGCCGCGGGGAGACACAGATACGCAGTATTTT. This translates into CASSLGPRGDTDTQYF.